The 30 T cell receptor beta chains below come from one sample, sequenced in a study of cytomegalovirus exposure and HLA in healthy donors. PCR employed 60 Vbeta and 13 Jbeta primers. Assay: immunoSEQ multiplex PCR; the TCRdb copy retains only in-frame clones and omits some. The sample holds some 85,000 clones, around 78% seen once. Sequences were obtained from PBMCs. These receptors all stem from a woman aged 40 to 50 in good health and CMV-seropositive.

For this clone: The same CDR3 also results from other DNA sequences found in this sample. This chain links TRBV27 with TRBJ1-1, with D unresolved. Germline CDR1 MNHEY, CDR2 SMNVEV (reference sequence). The CDR3 covers 13 residues. Trimming stripped 5 bases from V and 0 bases from J, with 7 bases between. The CDR3 region is CASSLQVNTEAFF. CDR3 coding DNA: TGTGCCAGCAGTCTGCAGGTGAACACTGAAGCTTTCTTT.

This clone occurred many times. This chain links TRBV5-5 with TRBJ1-3; no clear D. The CDR3 runs 16 residues. Germline V gene sequence: CDR1 SGHKS, CDR2 YYEKEE (reference sequence). V was shortened by 4 bases and J by 0 bases, with 14 bases between the two germline ends. CDR3 loop: CASSPATAFSGNTIYF. The CDR3 DNA follows: TGTGCCAGCAGCCCCGCCACAGCCTTCTCTGGAAACACCATATATTTT.

J is TRBJ1-1 and V is TRBV7-3, with TRBD1 identical over 11 bases. J lost 5 bases, V lost 5 bases, and 7 bases had no gene match. The CDR3 runs 15 residues. The germline gives CDR1 SGHTA, CDR2 FQGTGA. CDR3 protein: CASSAQDRGLTEAFF. The DNA of the CDR3 is TGTGCCAGCAGCGCGCAGGACAGGGGGCTAACTGAAGCTTTCTTT.

This clone was counted between two and nine times. The chain joins TRBV5-1 to TRBJ1-1, with 7 bases aligning to TRBD1. V dropped 5 bases and J dropped 0; count of bases not matched to a gene: 7. Germline values: CDR1 SGHRS, CDR2 YFSETQ. The CDR3 is 15 residues long. The CDR3 is CASSRGQTMNTEAFF. The CDR3 bases are TGCGCCAGCAGTAGGGGACAGACCATGAACACTGAAGCTTTCTTT.

This clone occurred once. The rearrangement uses TRBV19 and TRBJ2-1; the D gene is possibly TRBD2 (5 bases). Trimming took 5 bases from V and 4 from J, leaving 12 bases between them. Germline-derived CDR1 and CDR2 are LNHDA and SQIVND (reference sequence). This CDR3 has 14 amino acids. The DNA of the CDR3 is TGTGCCAGTAGTCCCGGACTGATTTACAATGAGCAGTTCTTC. Its translation is CASSPGLIYNEQFF.

CDR3 sequence: CASSIGGDTEAFF. The DNA for the CDR3 is TGTGCCAGTAGTATCGGCGGGGACACTGAAGCTTTCTTT. The V gene is TRBV19, the J gene TRBJ1-1, with D unresolved. Trimming removed 3 bases at V and 3 bases at J, with 8 bases between. The CDR3 is 13 amino acids. Germline CDR1 is LNHDA and CDR2 is SQIVND (reference sequence).

The CDR3 DNA reads TGTGCCAGCAGCGTAGGCAGGGGGCGCAGTACGGACAATGAGCAGTTCTTC. It is translated as CASSVGRGRSTDNEQFF. The genes are TRBV9 and TRBJ2-1; 8 nucleotides agree with TRBD1. J was trimmed by 5 bases and V by 0 bases; bases with no gene match: 10. CDR3 length equals 17 residues. The germline V gene has CDR1 SGDLS and CDR2 YYNGEE.

The CDR3, as DNA: TGTGCCAGCCGGAGCGGGAGTACCTACGAGCAGTACTTC. This gives the protein CASRSGSTYEQYF. V is TRBV6-1 and J is TRBJ2-7; 8 bases are a match to TRBD2. J was trimmed by 2 bases and V by 8 bases; bases with no gene match: 5. The CDR3 sequence is 13 residues long. Germline V gene sequence: CDR1 MNHNS, CDR2 SASEGT.

The V call is TRBV5-1, the J call TRBJ1-1; a weak D match, TRBD1 (6 bases). The V gene lost 4 bases and the J gene lost 4 bases, with 14 bases spanning the gap. This CDR3 is built from 14 residues. Germline-derived CDR1 and CDR2 are SGHRS and YFSETQ. The DNA for the CDR3 is TGCGCCAGCAGCGGGGGCAGGGAGGGCACTGAAGCTTTCTTT. Protein sequence: CASSGGREGTEAFF. The full variable domain, in which reference TRBV5-1 and TRBJ1-1 provide the parts outside the CDR3, is KAGVTQTPRYLIKTRGQQVTLSCSPISGHRSVSWYQQTPGQGLQFLFEYFSETQRNKGNFPGRFSGRQFSNSRSEMNVSTLELGDSALYLCASSGGREGTEAFFGQGTRLTVV.

Of note for this clone: The germline gene is not matched at one end of the junction; a read error may be the cause. The rearrangement joins TRBV5-4 to TRBJ2-2, with 7 bases matching TRBD1. CDR1 and CDR2 (germline): SGHNT, YYREEE (reference sequence). CDR3 size: 15 residues. CDR3 DNA: TGTGTCAGCAGCTATAACAGGGGCTGGGCCGGGGAGCTGTTTTTT. This gives the protein CVSSYNRGWAGELFF.

This chain uses TRBV5-4 with TRBJ2-5; D uncertain. The closer fit of TRBJ2-7 to the DNA end suggests the J call may be wrong. In germline, CDR1 is SGHNT, CDR2 YYREEE (reference sequence). The CDR3 is 14 amino acids. CDR3 coding DNA: TGTGCCAGCAGCTCAAACTTACGATTTCACGAGCAGTACTTC. This encodes CASSSNLRFHEQYF.

This chain uses TRBV19 with TRBJ2-7; 9 nucleotides line up with TRBD1. Germline V gene lookup returns CDR1 LNHDA and CDR2 SQIVND (reference sequence). V was pared by 2 bases and J by 6 bases, with 8 bases of the junction left unmatched. The CDR3 runs 15 residues. The CDR3 region has the DNA TGTGCCAGTAGTATACCGGGACAGGGTTGGGGCGAGCAGTACTTC. Translating it yields CASSIPGQGWGEQYF.

The CDR3 loop is CASSPRGGAWSSYNEQFF. The CDR3 nucleotides are TGTGCCAGCAGCCCGAGGGGGGGAGCGTGGAGCTCCTACAATGAGCAGTTCTTC. The chain combines TRBV14 with TRBJ2-1; possible D gene TRBD2, 7 bases. This CDR3 has 18 residues. CDR1 SGHDN and CDR2 FVKESK come from the germline V gene. V was pared by 4 bases and J by 0 bases, with 19 bases between.

The CDR3 sequence is CASSPRGRSSYEQYF. The DNA of the CDR3 is TGTGCCAGCAGCCCCAGGGGCAGGTCCTCCTACGAGCAGTACTTC. The chain has TRBV28 and TRBJ2-5, with D perhaps TRBD1 (6 bases). Matching the DNA end better, TRBJ2-7 makes the J call doubtful. Germline assignment: CDR1 MDHEN and CDR2 SYDVKM. The CDR3 spans 15 residues.

This chain joins TRBV19 and TRBJ1-2, with D possibly TRBD1 on 6 matching bases. CDR1 is LNHDA and CDR2 is SQIVND in the germline V gene (reference sequence). The CDR3 is made up of 14 amino acids. Trimming took 5 bases from V and 3 from J, leaving 13 bases between them. CDR3 DNA: TGTGCCAGTAGTCCCTGGGGGACACACTATGGCTACACCTTC. It yields the protein CASSPWGTHYGYTF.

J is TRBJ2-3 and V is TRBV4-1; TRBD1 agrees at 8 bases. V shed 1 base, J shed 5 bases, and the junction held 8 bases outside the gene matches. CDR3 length: 16 residues. Germline assignment: CDR1 MGHRA and CDR2 YSYEKL. CDR3 protein: CASSQVSTGAQDTQYF. CDR3 in DNA: TGCGCCAGCAGCCAAGTCTCGACAGGGGCTCAAGATACGCAGTATTTT.

The CDR3 protein is CASRSGSSEQYF. CDR3 bases: TGCGCCAGCCGTAGCGGGAGTTCCGAGCAGTACTTC. V is TRBV4-3 and J is TRBJ2-7; 9 positions match TRBD2. V lost 8 bases, J lost 6 bases, and 5 bases stayed unmatched. The CDR3 runs 12 residues. CDR1 is LGHNA and CDR2 is YSLEER in the germline V gene.

The chain has TRBV28 and TRBJ2-3; D possibly corresponds to TRBD2 (6 bases). CDR1 MDHEN and CDR2 SYDVKM come from the germline V gene. The CDR3 runs to 16 residues. V was clipped by 6 bases and J by 3 bases, with 19 bases between them. This CDR3 reads CASSSWEARRTDTQYF. CDR3 in DNA: TGTGCCAGCAGCTCCTGGGAGGCTCGAAGAACAGATACGCAGTATTTT.

This chain links TRBV19 with TRBJ2-7; D remains ambiguous. Between the trimmed V and J ends, which lost 1 base and 0 bases, there was a span of 7 bases. The CDR3 is made up of 14 amino acids. CDR1 is LNHDA and CDR2 is SQIVND in the germline V gene (reference sequence). CDR3 coding DNA: TGTGCCAGTAGTATAGGATTCGGCTCCTACGAGCAGTACTTC. Its translation: CASSIGFGSYEQYF.

The V gene is TRBV7-9, the J gene TRBJ2-7, with D tentatively TRBD1 (7 bases). Trimming cost V 4 bases and J 3 bases, with 19 bases left between them. Germline V gives CDR1 SEHNR, CDR2 FQNEAQ (reference sequence). The CDR3 has 16 residues. CDR3 nucleotides: TGTGCCAGCAGCTCGCCCCCAGGGGGACTCCACTACGAGCAGTACTTC. It yields the protein CASSSPPGGLHYEQYF.

The J gene is TRBJ2-1, the V gene TRBV7-3, with 7 bases fitting TRBD2. CDR1 and CDR2 (germline): SGHTA, FQGTGA. Germline trimming cut 5 bases from V and 8 bases from J; bases unmatched to any gene: 12. The length of the CDR3 is 15 residues. The CDR3 DNA follows: TGTGCCAGCAGCCCTACTTCCAGACTAGCAGATGAGCAGTTCTTC. Protein product: CASSPTSRLADEQFF.

This clone showed up just once. The chain couples TRBV7-6 to TRBJ2-1, with a tentative D call TRBD2 (6 bases). The CDR3 covers 14 residues. CDR1 and CDR2 from the germline V gene are SGHVS and FNYEAQ. Trimming cost V 3 bases and J 2 bases, with 8 bases left between them. CDR3 coding DNA: TGTGCCAGCAGCTTGGGGGGTCCCTACAATGAGCAGTTCTTC. The encoded protein is CASSLGGPYNEQFF.

This sequence joins TRBV6-4 and TRBJ2-1; 10 bases agree with TRBD2. The CDR3 totals 15 residues. Germline lookup yields CDR1 MRHNA and CDR2 SNTAGT. The V and J ends lost 5 bases and 4 bases, in that order; junction bases with no gene match: 5. The CDR3, as DNA: TGTGCCAGCAGTCGACTAGCGGGCGGGTACAATGAGCAGTTCTTC. The encoded protein is CASSRLAGGYNEQFF.

This rearrangement joins TRBV19 to TRBJ2-2; TRBD2 matches 11 bases. This CDR3 region has 19 residues. V shed 3 bases and J 0 bases; nucleotides not matched to a gene: 9. The germline V gene encodes CDR1 LNHDA and CDR2 SQIVND (reference sequence). The CDR3 DNA sequence: TGTGCCAGTAGTATCCGACTAGCGGGACCCTCCGCGAACACCGGGGAGCTGTTTTTT. Its protein is CASSIRLAGPSANTGELFF.

V usage is TRBV7-3 and J usage is TRBJ2-7; 8 bases are a match to TRBD1. The CDR3 runs 14 residues. Germline loops: CDR1 SGHTA, CDR2 FQGTGA. The V gene end was trimmed by 5 bases and the J gene end by 5 bases; junction bases not matched to a gene: 8. CDR3 loop: CASSPTGQGHEQYF. The CDR3 DNA reads as TGTGCCAGCAGCCCAACAGGACAGGGCCACGAGCAGTACTTC.

The J gene is TRBJ2-1, the V gene TRBV6-5; the match to TRBD2 covers 8 bases. Trimming took 2 bases from V and 9 from J; bases not matched to a gene: 9. The CDR3 spans 15 residues. CDR1 and CDR2 from the germline V gene are MNHEY and SVGAGI. DNA for the CDR3: TGTGCCAGCAGTTACAACCCGGGAGGGCCGAGTGAGCAGTTCTTC. It codes for CASSYNPGGPSEQFF.

The chain carries TRBV19 and TRBJ1-5; maybe TRBD1 (6 bases). This CDR3 is built from 13 residues. Trimming stripped 7 bases from V and 6 bases from J, with 13 bases between. Per the germline V gene, CDR1 is LNHDA and CDR2 is SQIVND (reference sequence). CDR3 sequence (DNA): TGTGCCAGTACCGGACAGCTCAGTCAGCCCCAGCATTTT. Encoded protein: CASTGQLSQPQHF.

This clone was detected only once. The chain is built from TRBV18 and TRBJ2-4, with TRBD1 matching 7 bases. Losses at the gene ends were 3 bases for V and 6 bases for J; bases not matched to a gene: 5. The CDR3 totals 14 residues. In germline, CDR1 is KGHSH, CDR2 LQKENI. CDR3 protein: CASSPSAGGNIQYF. The DNA of the CDR3 is TGTGCCAGCTCACCCTCGGCAGGGGGAAACATTCAGTACTTC.

The genes are TRBV5-1 and TRBJ2-3; 8 bases align to TRBD2. Per germline, CDR1 SGHRS and CDR2 YFSETQ. J lost 2 bases, V lost 0 bases, and 5 bases had no gene match. The length of the CDR3 is 16 residues. CDR3 DNA sequence: TGCGCCAGCAGCTTGGTGGGTAGCGGGAACACAGATACGCAGTATTTT. Its translation: CASSLVGSGNTDTQYF.

The chain is built from TRBV6-5 and TRBJ2-5, with D possibly being TRBD2 (6 bases). The CDR3 has 15 residues. Trimming took 2 bases from V and 5 from J, leaving 15 bases between them. Germline assignment: CDR1 MNHEY and CDR2 SVGAGI. The CDR3 loop is CASSYEPGVRETQYF. For the CDR3, the DNA is TGTGCCAGCAGTTACGAGCCGGGAGTCAGGGAGACCCAGTACTTC.